This TCR beta chain was identified in a study of cytomegalovirus exposure and HLA in healthy donors. Study-level points and caveats: Under in vitro conditions, three CMV-associated chains were confirmed as specific for CMV antigens. The study labeled about 160 TCR beta chains cytomegalovirus-associated. Among the sequence variants, a highly shared cluster was likely an artifact of sequencing.

The PCR used 60 Vbeta and 13 Jbeta primers. Some clones are missing from TCRdb's copy, which holds only in-frame ones; the method was immunoSEQ multiplex PCR. The data hold a few hundred thousand clones, with 75% to 85% observed a single time. On this clone itself: Its antigen is as yet unknown.

The CDR3 spans 13 residues. V was pared by 10 bases and J by 2 bases, with 5 bases of the junction left unmatched. Germline V CDR1 and CDR2: MDHEN, SYDVKM. The gene calls are TRBV28 and TRBJ2-7; 10 bases are shared with TRBD2. The TCR comes from a girl aged 5-17 years in good health and CMV-seronegative. The sequenced sample consisted of PBMCs. The CDR3 here is CATGLAVTYEQYF. CDR3 bases: TGTGCCACCGGACTAGCGGTGACCTACGAGCAGTACTTC. Full variable domain (rest looked up from reference TRBV28 and TRBJ2-7): DVKVTQSSRYLVKRTGEKVFLECVQDMDHENMFWYRQDPGLGLRLIYFSYDVKMKEKGDIPEGYSVSREKKERFSLILESASTNQTSMYLCATGLAVTYEQYFGPGTRLTVT.